The 4 T cell receptor beta chains reported below all come from one sample, sequenced in a study of blood T cell repertoires in COVID-19. Clones were sequenced by immunoSEQ multiplex PCR, and TCRdb holds only the in-frame ones, with some missing. The top ten clones hold 3% to 3.5% of a sample with some 200,000 clones, roughly nine tenths of them seen once. What was sequenced was PBMCs or T cells enriched from blood (not recorded which). These receptors all come from a woman younger than 35 in a cohort exposed to, infected with or recovered from COVID-19 (not recorded which).

CDR3 in amino acids: CASSQNSRRETQYF. The CDR3 DNA reads TGTGCCAGCAGCCAAAATTCCCGCCGGGAGACCCAGTACTTC. The chain recombines TRBV3-1 (or the pseudogene TRBV3-2) with TRBJ2-5; no definite D call. The V end lost 2 bases, the J end lost 5 bases, and 12 bases lay between the germline ends. CDR3 size: 14 residues. Germline values: CDR1 LGHDT, CDR2 YNNKEL (reference sequence).

J is TRBJ2-1 and V is TRBV5-6, with D possibly TRBD1 on 6 matching bases. CDR3 length: 13 amino acids. V was trimmed by 1 base and J by 5 bases, leaving 7 bases between them. The germline gives CDR1 SGHDT, CDR2 YYEEEE. The CDR3 spells CASSLTGNNEQFF. CDR3 sequence (DNA): TGTGCCAGCAGCTTGACAGGGAACAATGAGCAGTTCTTC. The entire variable domain, with the rest obtained from reference TRBV5-6 and TRBJ2-1, is as follows: DAGVTQSPTHLIKTRGQQVTLRCSPKSGHDTVSWYQQALGQGPQFIFQYYEEEERQRGNFPDRFSGHQFPNYSSELNVNALLLGDSALYLCASSLTGNNEQFFGPGTRLTVL.

V and J are TRBV7-5 and TRBJ1-2; the table gives TRBD1 as D, unverified against the DNA. TRBV7-5 is a documented pseudogene. This CDR3 is 15 amino acids long. The CDR3 bases are TGTGCCAGAAGCTTTTGCAGGGTCGGAAACTATGGCTACACCTTC. It specifies CARSFCRVGNYGYTF.

The rearrangement joins TRBV7-2 to TRBJ2-4; 12 bases match TRBD2. This CDR3 comprises 17 residues. Germline trimming cut 5 bases from V and 8 bases from J; bases unmatched to any gene: 13. Germline assignment: CDR1 SGHTA and CDR2 FQGNSA. The CDR3 is CASSPEGTSGSIYIQYF. The CDR3 nucleotides read TGTGCCAGCAGCCCCGAGGGGACTAGCGGGTCGATATACATTCAGTACTTC.